Shown below are 5 T cell receptor beta chains from a single sample sequenced in a study of OX40 agonist ivuxolimab in advanced cancers. The table came from immunoSEQ multiplex PCR; TCRdb's copy has only in-frame clones and leaves some out. The sample lists tens of thousands of clones, 85% seen once, with 0.83% in the top ten. This sample comprised CD4+ or CD8+ T cells sorted from blood, obtained in a trial of the OX40 agonist ivuxolimab. These receptors were obtained from an adult with an advanced solid tumor such as melanoma, head and neck, liver or kidney cancer.

A word on this clone: A clone one base away is much larger, so this may be a read error. Other DNA sequences in the same sample also yield this CDR3. CDR3 residues: CAIRDSSGNTIYF. The CDR3 DNA is TGTGCCATCAGGGACAGTTCTGGAAACACCATATATTTT. The chain couples TRBV10-3 to TRBJ1-3; D is possibly TRBD1 (6 bases). Germline values: CDR1 ENHRY, CDR2 SYGVKD. Trimming cost V 6 bases and J 1 base, with 7 bases left between them. There are 13 residues in the CDR3.

The chain links TRBV5-6 to TRBJ2-1; 10 bases are shared with TRBD1. The V gene end was trimmed by 3 bases and the J gene end by 7 bases; junction bases not matched to a gene: 4. The germline gives CDR1 SGHDT, CDR2 YYEEEE. The CDR3 sequence is 14 residues long. Here the CDR3 DNA reads TGTGCCAGCAGCTGGGACAGGGGAGTGAATGAGCAGTTCTTC. Translating it yields CASSWDRGVNEQFF.

The V and J genes are TRBV11-2 and TRBJ2-3; D uncertain. Trimming removed 5 bases at V and 4 bases at J, with 13 bases between. The CDR3 totals 14 residues. Germline loops: CDR1 SGHAT, CDR2 FQNNGV. The CDR3 region has the DNA TGTGCCAGCAGCCTCGACCCTTGGCCAGATACGCAGTATTTT. Amino acid sequence: CASSLDPWPDTQYF.

The rearrangement links TRBV15 to TRBJ2-1; D gene unclear. This CDR3 region has 12 residues. Germline CDR1 reads LNHNV; CDR2 reads YYDKDF (reference sequence). Trimming pared 0 bases from V and 6 bases from J, leaving 3 bases between. The CDR3 DNA follows: TGTGCCACCAGCAGAGACGGCAATGAGCAGTTCTTC. Residues: CATSRDGNEQFF. Together with reference TRBV15 and TRBJ2-1, the CDR3 gives the full variable domain: DAMVIQNPRYQVTQFGKPVTLSCSQTLNHNVMYWYQQKSSQAPKLLFHYYDKDFNNEADTPDNFQSRRPNTSFCFLDIRSPGLGDTAMYLCATSRDGNEQFFGPGTRLTVL.

The rearrangement joins TRBV18 to TRBJ2-1, with 8 positions matching TRBD1. Germline V gene lookup returns CDR1 KGHSH and CDR2 LQKENI. V trimming: 2 bases; J trimming: 7 bases; junction bases outside the gene matches: 7. The CDR3 totals 15 residues. The CDR3 nucleotides read TGTGCCAGCTCACCAACAGGACAGGGTACGAATGAGCAGTTCTTC. Residues: CASSPTGQGTNEQFF.